These 25 T cell receptor beta chains came from one sample sequenced in a study of blood T cell repertoires in COVID-19. Sequencing was performed with immunoSEQ multiplex PCR; in TCRdb, only in-frame clones are kept and a portion is missing. The sample lists about 120,000 clones, over 75% occurring once. The sample was peripheral blood. The receptors derive from a man aged 55 to 70 with acute or convalescent COVID-19.

V usage is TRBV5-1 and J usage is TRBJ2-2, with 7 bases that match TRBD1. Germline V gives CDR1 SGHRS, CDR2 YFSETQ. This CDR3 has 14 residues. The ends lost 0 bases at V and 4 bases at J; junction bases unmatched: 0. CDR3 sequence: CASSLEGATGELFF. The CDR3 DNA reads as TGCGCCAGCAGCTTGGAGGGGGCCACCGGGGAGCTGTTTTTT. The whole variable domain, remainder taken from reference TRBV5-1 and TRBJ2-2, is KAGVTQTPRYLIKTRGQQVTLSCSPISGHRSVSWYQQTPGQGLQFLFEYFSETQRNKGNFPGRFSGRQFSNSRSEMNVSTLELGDSALYLCASSLEGATGELFFGEGSRLTVL.

V usage is TRBV7-2 and J usage is TRBJ2-1; TRBD2 aligns across 13 bases. J gave up 7 bases and V 1 base, and 1 base lay outside the gene matches. CDR1 is SGHTA, CDR2 FQGNSA, per germline. The CDR3 contains 15 residues. In DNA, the CDR3 is TGTGCCAGCAGCTTAGGGGGACTAGCGGGAAATGAGCAGTTCTTC. Its protein product is CASSLGGLAGNEQFF.

This chain joins TRBV5-1 and TRBJ2-3, with TRBD1 matching 11 bases. V shed 0 bases and J 4 bases; nucleotides not matched to a gene: 4. This CDR3 has 16 amino acids. Germline V gives CDR1 SGHRS, CDR2 YFSETQ. CDR3 in amino acids: CASSLEGQGASDTQYF. The CDR3 bases are TGCGCCAGCAGCTTGGAAGGACAGGGGGCCTCAGATACGCAGTATTTT. Based on the CDR3 plus reference TRBV5-1 and TRBJ2-3, the full variable domain is KAGVTQTPRYLIKTRGQQVTLSCSPISGHRSVSWYQQTPGQGLQFLFEYFSETQRNKGNFPGRFSGRQFSNSRSEMNVSTLELGDSALYLCASSLEGQGASDTQYFGPGTRLTVL.

This clone was seen once. The chain has TRBV30 and TRBJ1-5, with 8 nucleotides matching TRBD1. Germline V CDR1 and CDR2: GTSNPN, SVGIG (reference sequence). Trimming took 2 bases from V and 2 from J; bases not matched to a gene: 2. CDR3 length equals 14 residues. The CDR3 loop reads CAWSTQGGNQPQHF. CDR3 bases: TGTGCCTGGAGTACACAGGGGGGCAATCAGCCCCAGCATTTT.

V is TRBV6-1 and J is TRBJ1-2; TRBD1 aligns across 7 bases. Germline V gene data show CDR1 as MNHNS and CDR2 as SASEGT. V lost 0 bases and J lost 4; bases outside the gene matches: 5. This CDR3 is 15 amino acids long. CDR3 sequence (DNA): TGTGCCAGCAGTGAAGCGGCAGGGGGGAGCTATGGCTACACCTTC. Translating gives CASSEAAGGSYGYTF.

The genes are TRBV5-6 and TRBJ1-5; TRBD1 might be the D (5 bases). Germline V gene sequence: CDR1 SGHDT, CDR2 YYEEEE. The length of the CDR3 is 13 residues. The V end lost 4 bases, the J end lost 5 bases, and 10 bases lay between the germline ends. The CDR3 DNA is TGTGCCAGCAGCCTGACGGGGGATCAGCCCCAGCATTTT. Protein: CASSLTGDQPQHF. Variable domain in full (rest from reference TRBV5-6 and TRBJ1-5): DAGVTQSPTHLIKTRGQQVTLRCSPKSGHDTVSWYQQALGQGPQFIFQYYEEEERQRGNFPDRFSGHQFPNYSSELNVNALLLGDSALYLCASSLTGDQPQHFGDGTRLSIL.

A single count supports this clone. J is TRBJ1-5 and V is TRBV12-3 or TRBV12-4; D call uncertain. V was cut by 2 bases and J by 7 bases, with 6 bases left in between. There are 12 residues in the CDR3. The CDR3 reads CASSLQRQPQHF. The CDR3 DNA reads as TGTGCCAGCAGTTTACAGCGACAGCCCCAGCATTTT.

This chain joins TRBV9 and TRBJ2-1; 10 nucleotides agree with TRBD2. The CDR3 has 15 amino acids. Germline V gives CDR1 SGDLS, CDR2 YYNGEE. V lost 4 bases to trimming and J lost 7 bases; unmatched junction nucleotides: 8. CDR3 in amino acids: CASSLVAGGDNEQFF. CDR3 DNA sequence: TGTGCCAGCAGCTTGGTAGCGGGAGGAGATAATGAGCAGTTCTTC.

This sequence joins TRBV4-2 and TRBJ1-5, with a weak D call TRBD1 (6 bases). The CDR3 consists of 14 residues. Germline loops: CDR1 LGHNA, CDR2 YNFKEQ. The V end lost 3 bases, the J end lost 0 bases, and 6 bases lay between the germline ends. CDR3 sequence: CASSQDSSNQPQHF. The CDR3, as DNA: TGTGCCAGCAGCCAGGACAGTAGCAATCAGCCCCAGCATTTT.

This chain connects TRBV30 to TRBJ1-2; no definite D call. The CDR3 totals 12 residues. V lost 5 bases and J lost 5, with 12 bases in between. Germline V CDR1 and CDR2: GTSNPN, SVGIG (reference sequence). The CDR3 is CAWAGSEYGYTF. The CDR3 region has the DNA TGTGCCTGGGCGGGGTCTGAGTATGGCTACACCTTC.

J is TRBJ2-7 and V is TRBV13, with 7 nucleotides matching TRBD1. After removal of 5 bases from V and 0 bases from J, the junction contained 10 bases not matched to a gene. The CDR3 runs 16 residues. Per the germline V gene, CDR1 is PRHDT and CDR2 is FYEKMQ (reference sequence). CDR3 residues: CASSLHGQVRSYEQYF. The DNA of the CDR3 is TGTGCCAGCAGCCTTCACGGACAGGTCCGCTCCTACGAGCAGTACTTC.

The chain carries TRBV27 and TRBJ2-7, with D maybe TRBD2 (5 bases). The length of the CDR3 is 14 residues. V was cut by 4 bases and J by 4 bases, with 14 bases left in between. The germline CDR1 and CDR2 sequences are MNHEY and SMNVEV (reference sequence). The CDR3 DNA is TGTGCCAGCAGTTCCCTGGCGGACTTTTACGAGCAGTACTTC. Amino acids: CASSSLADFYEQYF.

The V and J genes are TRBV5-8 and TRBJ2-5; D is perhaps TRBD2 (6 bases). The CDR3 extends over 16 amino acids. Per germline, CDR1 SGHTS and CDR2 YDEGEE. The V gene lost 5 bases and the J gene lost 1 base, with 18 bases spanning the gap. The CDR3 bases are TGTGCCAGCAGTCCTGGGTTCGCGGAGGGCCAAGAGACCCAGTACTTC. This codes for CASSPGFAEGQETQYF.

This chain uses TRBV7-2 with TRBJ2-7; 7 bases are shared with TRBD1. The CDR3 has 14 amino acids. V dropped 5 bases and J dropped 1; count of bases not matched to a gene: 5. The germline CDR1 and CDR2 sequences are SGHTA and FQGNSA. The CDR3 spells CASSTRQGSYEQYF. The CDR3 DNA reads TGTGCCAGCAGCACGCGACAGGGTTCCTACGAGCAGTACTTC.

J is TRBJ2-7 and V is TRBV10-3; a possible D gene is TRBD2 (6 bases). V was cut by 4 bases and J by 3 bases, with 13 bases left in between. Germline CDR1 reads ENHRY; CDR2 reads SYGVKD. The CDR3 runs to 14 residues. As DNA, the CDR3 is TGTGCCATCAGTGGGGCGGGAAGGGACTACGAGCAGTACTTC. The encoded protein is CAISGAGRDYEQYF.

This clone was picked up one time. The chain joins TRBV14 to TRBJ1-3; D is possibly TRBD1 (6 bases). V lost 4 bases and J lost 0, with 10 bases in between. The germline V gene has CDR1 SGHDN and CDR2 FVKESK. The CDR3 has 15 amino acids. In nucleotides, the CDR3 is TGTGCCAGCAGCCTCTCGGACAGCTCTGGAAACACCATATATTTT. Amino acids: CASSLSDSSGNTIYF.

This sequence joins TRBV28 and TRBJ1-6; the match to TRBD1 covers 7 bases. Germline loops: CDR1 MDHEN, CDR2 SYDVKM. With 8 bases clipped from V and 6 bases from J, the junction kept 4 bases outside the gene matches. The CDR3 is 13 residues long. As DNA, the CDR3 is TGTGCCAGCCGCGGGACAGTTAATTCACCCCTCCACTTT. This encodes CASRGTVNSPLHF.

This chain joins TRBV10-1 and TRBJ2-7; D is undetermined. Germline CDR1 WNHNN, CDR2 SYGVQD (reference sequence). The ends were cut back, 6 bases at V and 3 bases at J, with 9 bases in the middle. The CDR3 extends over 12 amino acids. CDR3 nucleotide sequence: TGCGCCAGCAGGAAGCACTACTACGAGCAGTACTTC. Translation: CASRKHYYEQYF.

V and J are TRBV28 and TRBJ2-3; no reliable D call. Looked up from germline, CDR1 is MDHEN and CDR2 is SYDVKM. Trimming took 6 bases from V and 6 from J, leaving 22 bases between them. This CDR3 spans 16 amino acids. The CDR3 DNA follows: TGTGCCAGCAGCCCCGAGACCAACCCTCCACAGGATACGCAGTATTTT. Amino acids: CASSPETNPPQDTQYF.

The chain employs TRBV14 and TRBJ1-1; 7 bases align to TRBD1. The CDR3 spans 14 residues. Trimming removed 4 bases from V and 1 base from J; junction bases left unmatched: 3. Germline V CDR1 and CDR2: SGHDN, FVKESK. DNA for the CDR3: TGTGCCAGCAGCCCCAGGGGGGAGAACACTGAAGCTTTCTTT. Encoded protein: CASSPRGENTEAFF.

This chain links TRBV7-9 with TRBJ2-1; D possibly corresponds to TRBD2 (6 bases). V was shortened by 1 base and J by 0 bases, with 10 bases between the two germline ends. The CDR3 is 16 amino acids. Germline V gene lookup returns CDR1 SEHNR and CDR2 FQNEAQ (reference sequence). CDR3 in amino acids: CASSLGRGSSYNEQFF. The CDR3 bases are TGTGCCAGCAGCTTAGGCCGGGGGAGCTCCTACAATGAGCAGTTCTTC. Together with reference TRBV7-9 and TRBJ2-1, the CDR3 gives the full variable domain: DTGVSQNPRHKITKRGQNVTFRCDPISEHNRLYWYRQTLGQGPEFLTYFQNEAQLEKSRLLSDRFSAERPKGSFSTLEIQRTEQGDSAMYLCASSLGRGSSYNEQFFGPGTRLTVL.

V is TRBV7-9 and J is TRBJ1-1, with D possibly matching TRBD1 (5 bases). CDR1 is SEHNR and CDR2 is FQNEAQ in the germline V gene (reference sequence). V dropped 6 bases and J dropped 4 bases, with 9 bases sitting between them. This CDR3 comprises 12 residues. The DNA for the CDR3 is TGTGCCAGCAGTTGGGGGGGCACTGAAGCTTTCTTT. This encodes CASSWGGTEAFF.

Only a few counts were recorded for this clone. This chain joins TRBV6-2 or TRBV6-3 and TRBJ2-3; TRBD2 is a possible D gene (6 bases). The V end lost 4 bases, the J end lost 2 bases, and 13 bases lay between the germline ends. The CDR3 is 15 residues long. Germline V gene data show CDR1 as MNHEY and CDR2 as SVGEGT. In DNA, the CDR3 is TGTGCCAGCAGTTCCGGGACTCGGTACACAGATACGCAGTATTTT. Residues: CASSSGTRYTDTQYF.

This clone was seen only once. This CDR3 reads CATSGQLAGALNEQFF. The CDR3 DNA reads as TGTGCCACCAGCGGCCAACTAGCGGGAGCGCTCAATGAGCAGTTCTTC. V gene TRBV15 combines with J gene TRBJ2-1; 11 nucleotides match TRBD2. This CDR3 is built from 16 residues. After removal of 5 bases from V and 6 bases from J, the junction contained 9 bases not matched to a gene. Germline V gene sequence: CDR1 LNHNV, CDR2 YYDKDF (reference sequence).

The rearrangement uses TRBV19 and TRBJ1-5; no reliable D call. Trimming left V 1 base short and J 2 bases short, with 12 bases between. Germline lookup yields CDR1 LNHDA and CDR2 SQIVND (reference sequence). This CDR3 spans 16 amino acids. The CDR3 spells CASSIVRREGNQPQHF. CDR3 nucleotides: TGTGCCAGTAGTATAGTGAGACGGGAAGGCAATCAGCCCCAGCATTTT.